The rows below give T cell receptor beta chains drawn from one sample of a study of blood T cell repertoires in COVID-19. The data were produced by immunoSEQ multiplex PCR, yet TCRdb's version contains in-frame clones alone and is incomplete. The data show more than 150,000 clones, roughly nine tenths seen once. Sequenced: peripheral blood. All receptors derive from a man aged 35 to 55 with acute or convalescent COVID-19. Both conserved end residues are part of each CDR3. The D gene is left open where the match is weak. Some rows have no size entry. The others give once, few or many, or a class for an expanded clone.

NA	TRBJ2-3	TRBD2	14	TRBV6-2/TRBV6-3	CASSYGTSADTQYF	TGTGCCAGCAGTTACGGGACTAGCGCAGATACGCAGTATTTT
NA	TRBJ2-7	NA	13	TRBV6-2/TRBV6-3	CASSSDSPYEQYF	TGTGCCAGCAGTTCAGACAGCCCATACGAGCAGTACTTC
once	TRBJ1-1	NA	12	TRBV29-1	CSVGSGLYEAFF	TGCAGCGTTGGGTCAGGGCTTTATGAAGCTTTCTTT
NA	TRBJ1-5	TRBD1	16	TRBV18	CASSPFSGQGRQPQHF	TGTGCCAGCTCACCATTTTCAGGACAGGGCCGTCAGCCCCAGCATTTT
NA	TRBJ2-3	NA	15	TRBV5-1	CASSLVGGPSDTQYF	TGCGCCAGCAGCTTGGTGGGGGGGCCGTCAGATACGCAGTATTTT
NA	TRBJ2-7	TRBD2	19	TRBV7-2	CASSFRRPGLAGGSYEQYF	TGTGCCAGCAGCTTTAGGAGACCGGGACTAGCGGGGGGGTCCTACGAGCAGTACTTC
NA	TRBJ2-5	TRBD2	15	TRBV24-1	CATSELTSGVETQYF	TGTGCCACCAGTGAATTGACTAGCGGGGTTGAGACCCAGTACTTC
NA	TRBJ2-1	NA	15	TRBV7-6	CASSLVGNQGNEQFF	TGTGCCAGCAGCTTAGTGGGGAATCAGGGCAATGAGCAGTTCTTC
NA	TRBJ2-2	TRBD1	14	TRBV2	CASRDRGNTGELFF	TGTGCCAGCAGAGACAGGGGTAACACCGGGGAGCTGTTTTTT
NA	TRBJ1-5	NA	15	TRBV2	CASTRAMDRNQPQHF	TGTGCCAGTACCAGGGCAATGGATCGCAATCAGCCCCAGCATTTT
NA	TRBJ1-1	NA	15	TRBV7-2	CASSLHGTWNTEAFF	TGTGCCAGCAGCTTACACGGGACTTGGAACACTGAAGCTTTCTTT
NA	TRBJ2-5	NA	15	TRBV18	CASSPPGGRGETQYF	TGTGCCAGCTCACCACCGGGGGGACGTGGTGAGACCCAGTACTTC
NA	TRBJ1-1	NA	10	TRBV12-3/TRBV12-4	CASGRAVAFF	TGTGCCTCCGGTCGAGCGGTAGCTTTCTTT
NA	TRBJ2-7	NA	13	TRBV27	CASSFQGNYEQYF	TGTGCCAGCAGTTTTCAGGGAAACTACGAGCAGTACTTC
few	TRBJ2-2	NA	14	TRBV5-1	CASSIDSVTGELFF	TGCGCCAGCAGCATCGACTCCGTTACGGGGGAGCTGTTTTTT
NA	TRBJ2-1	TRBD2	16	TRBV7-8	CASSLEAGSSYNEQFF	TGTGCCAGCAGCTTAGAAGCGGGGAGCTCCTACAATGAGCAGTTCTTC
NA	TRBJ2-6	NA	16	TRBV10-2	CASSGGSLTGANVLTF	TGCGCCAGCAGTGGGGGCAGCTTGACTGGGGCCAACGTCCTGACTTTC
few	TRBJ2-7	NA	15	TRBV4-2	CASSQGTESSYEQYF	TGTGCCAGCAGCCAAGGGACAGAGAGCTCCTACGAGCAGTACTTC
NA	TRBJ2-3	NA	16	TRBV6-1	CASSELGGGGTDTQYF	TGTGCCAGCAGTGAATTGGGGGGTGGTGGAACAGATACGCAGTATTTT
NA	TRBJ1-2	NA	17	TRBV19	CASSILFGAGTNYGYTF	TGTGCCAGTAGTATCTTGTTCGGGGCGGGGACCAACTATGGCTACACCTTC
NA	TRBJ2-1	TRBD2	14	TRBV3-1/TRBV3-2	CASSPGLAGNEQFF	TGTGCCAGCAGCCCGGGACTAGCGGGCAATGAGCAGTTCTTC
NA	TRBJ1-2	TRBD1	15	TRBV4-3	CASSQEQGLIGGYTF	TGCGCCAGCAGCCAAGAACAGGGGCTGATAGGGGGCTACACCTTC
NA	TRBJ1-5	NA	13	TRBV7-2	CASSSYRVQPQHF	TGTGCCAGCAGCTCCTACAGGGTCCAGCCCCAGCATTTT
NA	TRBJ2-2	NA	12	TRBV30	CAWSVLPGELFF	TGTGCCTGGAGTGTACTGCCCGGGGAGCTGTTTTTT
once	TRBJ1-5	TRBD1	15	TRBV4-1	CASSPRQGSNQPQHF	TGCGCCAGCAGCCCGAGACAGGGTAGCAATCAGCCCCAGCATTTT
NA	TRBJ2-5	NA	15	TRBV5-6	CASSQPLGSQETQYF	TGTGCCAGCAGCCAGCCCCTGGGGAGCCAAGAGACCCAGTACTTC
NA	TRBJ2-2	TRBD1	14	TRBV14	CASSPTGLGGELFF	TGTGCCAGCAGCCCGACAGGGTTGGGCGGGGAGCTGTTTTTT
NA	TRBJ2-3	TRBD2	14	TRBV25-1	CASSREGWTDTQYF	TGTGCCAGCAGCAGGGAGGGATGGACAGATACGCAGTATTTT
NA	TRBJ2-1	TRBD2	17	TRBV7-9	CASSGQTSGGAVDEQFF	TGTGCCAGCAGCGGACAAACTAGCGGGGGGGCCGTTGATGAGCAGTTCTTC
NA	TRBJ1-5	TRBD1	15	TRBV18	CASSTDRASNQPQHF	TGTGCCAGCTCAACGGACAGGGCTAGCAATCAGCCCCAGCATTTT
NA	TRBJ2-7	TRBD1	14	TRBV5-4	CASSFNRGANEQYF	TGTGCCAGCAGCTTCAACAGGGGGGCCAACGAGCAGTACTTC
NA	TRBJ1-2	NA	13	TRBV12-3/TRBV12-4	CASSFGAPYGYTF	TGTGCCAGCAGTTTTGGGGCCCCCTATGGCTACACCTTC
NA	TRBJ1-4	TRBD1	13	TRBV2	CATAGTGHEKLFF	TGTGCCACCGCCGGGACAGGGCATGAAAAACTGTTTTTT
NA	TRBJ1-5	NA	13	TRBV6-6	CASRGPRNQPQHF	TGTGCCAGCAGGGGGCCTCGGAATCAGCCCCAGCATTTT
NA	TRBJ1-2	NA	13	TRBV12-3/TRBV12-4	CASANRPAGGYTF	TGTGCCAGCGCGAACCGTCCAGCGGGTGGCTACACCTTC
NA	TRBJ2-5	NA	14	TRBV10-2	CASSESGAEETQYF	TGCGCCAGCAGTGAGTCTGGGGCCGAAGAGACCCAGTACTTC
NA	TRBJ1-6	NA	13	TRBV14	CASSQVPNSPLHF	TGTGCCAGCAGCCAAGTTCCGAATTCACCCCTCCACTTT
few	TRBJ2-7	NA	13	TRBV7-2	CASSLEREAQQYF	TGTGCCAGCAGCTTAGAAAGGGAGGCCCAGCAGTACTTC
NA	TRBJ1-1	NA	14	TRBV28	CASSVNTGKTEAFF	TGTGCCAGCAGTGTGAACACAGGGAAGACTGAAGCTTTCTTT
NA	TRBJ1-2	NA	13	TRBV6-5	CASSIAGDYGYTF	TGTGCCAGCAGCATAGCCGGGGACTATGGCTACACCTTC
NA	TRBJ1-2	NA	15	TRBV4-2	CASSQGGREVYGYTF	TGTGCCAGCAGCCAAGGTGGCAGGGAGGTCTATGGCTACACCTTC
NA	TRBJ1-1	NA	17	TRBV7-8	CASSLAAGGALNTEAFF	TGTGCCAGCAGCTTAGCGGCCGGGGGTGCGTTGAACACTGAAGCTTTCTTT
NA	TRBJ2-7	NA	14	TRBV7-9	CASSLSSVSYEQYF	TGTGCCAGCAGCTTAAGTTCGGTTTCCTACGAGCAGTACTTC
NA	TRBJ2-3	NA	15	TRBV18	CASSLLADEADTQYF	TGTGCCAGCTCACTACTGGCCGACGAGGCAGATACGCAGTATTTT
NA	TRBJ2-5	NA	13	TRBV18	CASSPPGGETQYF	TGTGCCAGCTCACCGCCAGGGGGGGAGACCCAGTACTTC
NA	TRBJ2-3	TRBD1	16	TRBV30	CAWSVGTGGRTDTQYF	TGTGCCTGGAGTGTTGGGACAGGGGGCCGCACAGATACGCAGTATTTT
NA	TRBJ1-2	NA	15	TRBV4-2	CASSQEGAKNYGYTF	TGTGCCAGCAGCCAAGAGGGCGCAAAGAACTATGGCTACACCTTC
NA	TRBJ1-5	TRBD1	14	TRBV6-5	CASRYQGARQPQHF	TGTGCCAGCAGATATCAGGGGGCCAGGCAGCCCCAGCATTTT
NA	TRBJ2-7	NA	14	TRBV6-5	CASSYFQNSYEQYF	TGTGCCAGCAGTTATTTCCAGAATTCCTACGAGCAGTACTTC
once	TRBJ1-1	NA	15	TRBV4-2	CASSQVARSNTEAFF	TGTGCCAGCAGCCAAGTCGCACGGTCGAACACTGAAGCTTTCTTT
NA	TRBJ2-7	TRBD1	14	TRBV9	CASSDRDRPYEQYF	TGTGCCAGCAGCGACCGGGACAGGCCCTACGAGCAGTACTTC
NA	TRBJ2-2	TRBD1	19	TRBV24-1	CATSETPGTGASNTGELFF	TGTGCCACCAGTGAGACCCCCGGGACAGGGGCTTCGAACACCGGGGAGCTGTTTTTT
NA	TRBJ2-7	NA	12	TRBV30	CAWRDSSYEQYF	TGTGCCTGGAGAGACAGCTCCTACGAGCAGTACTTC
NA	TRBJ1-6	NA	12	TRBV27	CASSFQNSPLHF	TGTGCCAGCAGTTTTCAGAATTCACCCCTCCACTTT